A single sample gave rise to the 23 T cell receptor beta chains below, sequenced in a study of Ad26.COV2.S vaccination and SARS-CoV-2 variants. Specified treatment: some 20 received Ad26.COV2.S at low or high dose, single or two shots; 5 received placebo; per-sample allocation not given. Vaccine and placebo recipients were sampled on day 63 after the first injection. Repertoires were generated with immunoSEQ multiplex PCR, while TCRdb's copy carries only in-frame clones and drops some. The sample contains 400,000 to 450,000 clones, roughly 90% of which appear only once. This sample comprised peripheral blood, obtained in a trial of Ad26.COV2.S vaccine versus placebo. The source is a person between 18 and 59 years old who received the Ad26.COV2.S COVID-19 vaccine or a placebo.

The chain recombines TRBV5-1 with TRBJ2-2; D is uncertain. V was cut by 5 bases and J by 2 bases, with 4 bases left in between. CDR1 SGHRS and CDR2 YFSETQ come from the germline V gene. CDR3 length: 12 residues. The CDR3 DNA follows: TGCGCCAGCAGGGACAACACCGGGGAGCTGTTTTTT. Translated: CASRDNTGELFF.

V gene TRBV4-1 combines with J gene TRBJ2-5; TRBD1 might be the D (5 bases). Trimming shortened V by 4 bases and J by 2 bases, and 26 bases separated the two germline ends. The germline V gene has CDR1 MGHRA and CDR2 YSYEKL. CDR3 length: 19 amino acids. This chain's CDR3 is CASSPLGGLDSTLQETQYF. CDR3 sequence (DNA): TGCGCCAGCAGCCCTCTCGGCGGTTTAGACAGTACTCTACAAGAGACCCAGTACTTC.

V and J are TRBV5-1 and TRBJ2-5; possibly TRBD1 for D (6 bases). In germline, CDR1 is SGHRS, CDR2 YFSETQ. The CDR3 extends over 12 amino acids. Trimming took off 3 bases at V and 4 bases at J, with 7 bases between the two ends. The CDR3 DNA sequence: TGCGCCAGCAGCTCCAGGGGAGAGACCCAGTACTTC. Residues: CASSSRGETQYF.

The chain recombines TRBV27 with TRBJ2-5; D remains ambiguous. There are 16 residues in the CDR3. Germline assignment: CDR1 MNHEY and CDR2 SMNVEV (reference sequence). V lost 6 bases and J 5 bases, leaving 22 bases between the germline ends. The CDR3 sequence is CASSMNIGVPGETQYF. In nucleotides, the CDR3 is TGTGCCAGCAGCATGAACATAGGAGTCCCCGGGGAGACCCAGTACTTC.

V gene TRBV7-2 combines with J gene TRBJ2-7; maybe TRBD1 (6 bases). CDR1 and CDR2 (germline): SGHTA, FQGNSA. Between the trimmed V and J ends, which lost 3 bases and 3 bases, there was a span of 12 bases. The CDR3 length is 14 residues. The CDR3 nucleotides read TGTGCCAGCAGCTTGCGGACAGACTACTACGAGCAGTACTTC. It encodes CASSLRTDYYEQYF.

The chain is built from TRBV18 and TRBJ2-7, with TRBD1 as a possible D gene (7 bases). The CDR3 has 16 residues. V gave up 2 bases and J gave up 1 base, with 15 bases separating them. The germline CDR1 and CDR2 sequences are KGHSH and LQKENI. This CDR3 is CASSPTGAGGSYEQYF. For the CDR3, the DNA is TGTGCCAGCTCACCAACCGGGGCAGGGGGGTCCTACGAGCAGTACTTC.

The chain employs TRBV20-1 and TRBJ2-1, with a tentative D call TRBD1 (5 bases). The CDR3 spans 11 residues. Germline loops: CDR1 DFQATT, CDR2 SNEGSKA (reference sequence). Trimming cost V 5 bases and J 7 bases, with 9 bases left between them. CDR3 amino acids: CSASRGNEQFF. The CDR3 DNA reads TGCAGTGCTTCAAGGGGTAATGAGCAGTTCTTC.

The J gene is TRBJ2-3, the V gene TRBV19; 11 bases line up with TRBD2. CDR1 is LNHDA and CDR2 is SQIVND in the germline V gene (reference sequence). V dropped 6 bases and J dropped 6; count of bases not matched to a gene: 11. This CDR3 spans 16 amino acids. Written as DNA, the CDR3 is TGTGCCAGTAGATCGGCTAGCGGGGGGTCTACGGATACGCAGTATTTT. This gives the protein CASRSASGGSTDTQYF.

This sequence joins TRBV11-2 and TRBJ2-3, with 8 bases that match TRBD2. This CDR3 has 19 amino acids. CDR1 and CDR2 from the germline V gene are SGHAT and FQNNGV. The junction had 13 bases not matched to a gene; V was cut back by 0 bases and J by 2 bases. Here the CDR3 reads CASSLDLRGASRITDTQYF. The CDR3 DNA follows: TGTGCCAGCAGCTTAGATCTGCGGGGGGCCAGCAGGATCACAGATACGCAGTATTTT.

The chain recombines TRBV30 with TRBJ1-5; TRBD1 agrees at 7 bases. The CDR3 is 13 amino acids. CDR1 is GTSNPN and CDR2 is SVGIG in the germline V gene (reference sequence). V lost 4 bases to trimming and J lost 5 bases; unmatched junction nucleotides: 5. In DNA, the CDR3 is TGTGCCTGGAAACAGGGGATTGATCAGCCCCAGCATTTT. Translated, it gives CAWKQGIDQPQHF.

The chain carries TRBV19 and TRBJ2-3; no definite D call. V lost 4 bases to trimming and J lost 7 bases, with 12 bases between them. Germline V gene lookup returns CDR1 LNHDA and CDR2 SQIVND (reference sequence). The CDR3 sequence is 13 residues long. CDR3 bases: TGTGCCAGTAGTACCCGTAGCTCAAATACGCAGTATTTT. This encodes CASSTRSSNTQYF.

In DNA, the CDR3 is TGCGCCAGCAGCTTGAATTTAGGGCCAGATACGCAGTATTTT. Amino acid sequence: CASSLNLGPDTQYF. The chain employs TRBV5-1 and TRBJ2-3; D is unresolved. Trimming removed 1 base from V and 4 bases from J, with 10 bases in between. This CDR3 comprises 14 residues. The germline V gene encodes CDR1 SGHRS and CDR2 YFSETQ.

The J gene is TRBJ2-2, the V gene TRBV7-8; D ambiguous. Trimming shortened V by 3 bases and J by 5 bases, and 13 bases separated the two germline ends. The V gene's germline CDR1 is SGHVS and CDR2 FQNEAQ. CDR3 length: 15 residues. This chain's CDR3 is CASSFQQFNTGELFF. CDR3 DNA: TGTGCCAGCAGCTTCCAACAGTTTAATACCGGGGAGCTGTTTTTT.

The chain is built from TRBV6-6 and TRBJ2-5; D might be TRBD1 (6 bases). Germline V gives CDR1 MNHNY, CDR2 SVGAGI (reference sequence). V dropped 2 bases and J dropped 0 bases, with 13 bases sitting between them. CDR3 size: 16 residues. The CDR3 DNA follows: TGTGCCAGCAGTTACCCAGAGCACAGGGACCAAGAGACCCAGTACTTC. It translates to CASSYPEHRDQETQYF.

This clone was detected once. This chain joins TRBV7-8 and TRBJ2-2; TRBD1 matches 8 bases. The trim removed 4 bases at V and 2 bases at J, leaving 12 bases unmatched. The germline CDR1 and CDR2 sequences are SGHVS and FQNEAQ. There are 18 residues in the CDR3. The CDR3 nucleotides are TGTGCCAGCAGCTCCAGGAACCTCAGGGGGCGAAACACCGGGGAGCTGTTTTTT. This sequence encodes CASSSRNLRGRNTGELFF.

The count of this clone is one. As DNA, the CDR3 is TGCGCCAGCAGCTTGCGGCTCGGCGGTAACACCGGGGAGCTGTTTTTT. The encoded protein is CASSLRLGGNTGELFF. This sequence joins TRBV5-1 and TRBJ2-2; D call uncertain. The CDR3 covers 16 residues. Germline-derived CDR1 and CDR2 are SGHRS and YFSETQ. V dropped 1 base and J dropped 2 bases, with 12 bases sitting between them.

CDR3 protein: CASSPRTESGELFF. DNA for the CDR3: TGTGCCAGCAGCCCCAGGACAGAATCCGGGGAGCTGTTTTTT. The chain combines TRBV3-1 (or the pseudogene TRBV3-2) with TRBJ2-2; D perhaps matches TRBD1 (6 bases). Per germline, CDR1 LGHDT and CDR2 YNNKEL (reference sequence). This CDR3 is 14 amino acids long. Trimming removed 4 bases from V and 6 bases from J, with 12 bases in between.

The chain couples TRBV13 to TRBJ2-7, with 8 positions matching TRBD1. The CDR3 runs 15 residues. Germline loops: CDR1 PRHDT, CDR2 FYEKMQ (reference sequence). V lost 6 bases, J lost 3 bases, and 10 bases stayed unmatched. The CDR3 loop reads CASSQIGQGVYEQYF. DNA for the CDR3: TGTGCCAGCAGTCAAATCGGACAGGGAGTCTACGAGCAGTACTTC.

This clone was recorded only once. The chain joins TRBV19 to TRBJ2-7; TRBD1 aligns across 8 bases. Germline V lookup: CDR1 LNHDA, CDR2 SQIVND (reference sequence). Losses at the gene ends were 3 bases for V and 0 bases for J; bases not matched to a gene: 4. The CDR3 totals 15 residues. DNA of the CDR3: TGTGCCAGTAGTATGGCAGGGGGCGCCTCCTACGAGCAGTACTTC. Its translation is CASSMAGGASYEQYF.

The chain recombines TRBV6-2 or TRBV6-3 with TRBJ1-2, with a possible D match to TRBD1 (5 bases). Germline lookup yields CDR1 MNHEY and CDR2 SVGEGT. Trimming cost V 3 bases and J 0 bases, with 17 bases left between them. This CDR3 has 17 residues. The CDR3 is CASSYDRAESTNYGYTF. Written as DNA, the CDR3 is TGTGCCAGCAGTTATGACAGAGCGGAATCGACTAACTATGGCTACACCTTC.

V usage is TRBV3-1 (or the pseudogene TRBV3-2) and J usage is TRBJ1-1; the match to TRBD1 covers 7 bases. Unmatched junction bases numbered 12, after V lost 4 bases and J lost 1 base. CDR3 size: 17 residues. Germline V gives CDR1 LGHDT, CDR2 YNNKEL (reference sequence). The CDR3 here is CASSPLRGRGRNTEAFF. CDR3 coding DNA: TGTGCCAGCAGCCCACTAAGGGGGCGAGGTCGGAACACTGAAGCTTTCTTT.

The V and J genes are TRBV7-9 and TRBJ2-6, with TRBD1 matching 9 bases. The V gene's germline CDR1 is SEHNR and CDR2 FQNEAQ (reference sequence). The CDR3 extends over 17 amino acids. V shed 5 bases, J shed 2 bases, and the junction held 7 bases outside the gene matches. This CDR3 reads CASSPQGAGPGANVLTF. The CDR3 DNA is TGTGCCAGCAGCCCACAGGGGGCTGGGCCTGGGGCCAACGTCCTGACTTTC.

The chain uses TRBV6-2 or TRBV6-3 and TRBJ1-2, with 7 bases lining up with TRBD1. The ends lost 1 base at V and 6 bases at J; junction bases unmatched: 2. CDR3 length: 13 residues. Germline V gene sequence: CDR1 MNHEY, CDR2 SVGEGT. The CDR3 DNA is TGTGCCAGCAGTTACTACAGGGGCGATGGCTACACCTTC. It yields the protein CASSYYRGDGYTF.